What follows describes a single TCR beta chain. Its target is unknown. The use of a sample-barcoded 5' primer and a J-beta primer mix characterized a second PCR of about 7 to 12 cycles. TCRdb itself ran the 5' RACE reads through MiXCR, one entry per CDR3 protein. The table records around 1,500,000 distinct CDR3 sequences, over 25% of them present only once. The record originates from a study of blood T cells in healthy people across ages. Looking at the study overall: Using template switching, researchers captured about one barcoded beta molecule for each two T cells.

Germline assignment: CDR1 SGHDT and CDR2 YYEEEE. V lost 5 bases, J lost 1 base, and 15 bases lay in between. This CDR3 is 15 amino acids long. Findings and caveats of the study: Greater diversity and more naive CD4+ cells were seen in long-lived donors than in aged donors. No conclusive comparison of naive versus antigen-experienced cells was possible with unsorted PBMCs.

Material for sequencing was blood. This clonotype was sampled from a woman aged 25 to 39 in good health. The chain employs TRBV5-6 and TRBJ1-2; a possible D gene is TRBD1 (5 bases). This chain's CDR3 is CASSPRRGVNYGYTF. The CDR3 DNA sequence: TGTGCCAGCAGTCCTAGGCGGGGGGTTAACTATGGCTACACCTTC.